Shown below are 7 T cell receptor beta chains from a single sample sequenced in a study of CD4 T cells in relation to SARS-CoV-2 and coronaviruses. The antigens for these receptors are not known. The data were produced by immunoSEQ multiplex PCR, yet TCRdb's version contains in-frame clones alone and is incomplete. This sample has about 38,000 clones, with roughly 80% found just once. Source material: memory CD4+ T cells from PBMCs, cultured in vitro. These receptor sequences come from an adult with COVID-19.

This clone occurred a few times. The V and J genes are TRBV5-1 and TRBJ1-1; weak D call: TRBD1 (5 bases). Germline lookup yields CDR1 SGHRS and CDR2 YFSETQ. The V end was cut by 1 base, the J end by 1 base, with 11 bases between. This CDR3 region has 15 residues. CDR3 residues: CASSLRSTGNTEAFF. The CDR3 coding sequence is TGCGCCAGCAGCTTGAGGAGTACAGGGAACACTGAAGCTTTCTTT.

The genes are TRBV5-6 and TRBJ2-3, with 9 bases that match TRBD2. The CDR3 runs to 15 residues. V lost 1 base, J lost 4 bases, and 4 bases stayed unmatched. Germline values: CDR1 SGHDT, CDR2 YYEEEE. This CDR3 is CASSLRSGSADTQYF. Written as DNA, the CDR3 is TGTGCCAGCAGCTTGCGTAGCGGGAGTGCAGATACGCAGTATTTT.

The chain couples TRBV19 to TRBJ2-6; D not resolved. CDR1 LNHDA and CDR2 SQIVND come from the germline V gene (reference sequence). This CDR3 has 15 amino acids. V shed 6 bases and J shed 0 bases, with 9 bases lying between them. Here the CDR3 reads CASSPSNSGANVLTF. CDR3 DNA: TGTGCCAGTAGCCCGTCAAACTCTGGGGCCAACGTCCTGACTTTC.

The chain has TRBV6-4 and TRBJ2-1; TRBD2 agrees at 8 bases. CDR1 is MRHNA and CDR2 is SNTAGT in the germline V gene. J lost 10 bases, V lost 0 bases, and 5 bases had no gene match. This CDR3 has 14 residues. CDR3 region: CASSDSYVAGEQFF. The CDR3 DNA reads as TGTGCCAGCAGTGACTCGTACGTAGCGGGAGAGCAGTTCTTC.

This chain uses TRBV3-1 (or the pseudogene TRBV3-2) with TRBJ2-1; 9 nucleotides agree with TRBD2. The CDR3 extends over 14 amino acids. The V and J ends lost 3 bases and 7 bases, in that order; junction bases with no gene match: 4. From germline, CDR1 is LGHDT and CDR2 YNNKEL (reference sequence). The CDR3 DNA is TGTGCCAGCAGCCAGCTAGCGGGGACGAATGAGCAGTTCTTC. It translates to CASSQLAGTNEQFF.

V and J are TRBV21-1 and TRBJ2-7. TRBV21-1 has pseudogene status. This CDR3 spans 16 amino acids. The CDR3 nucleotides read TGTGCCAGCAGCAATCTCGGCCGGGACACAGTATTAGCGGTGTACTTC. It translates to CASSNLGRDTVLAVYF.

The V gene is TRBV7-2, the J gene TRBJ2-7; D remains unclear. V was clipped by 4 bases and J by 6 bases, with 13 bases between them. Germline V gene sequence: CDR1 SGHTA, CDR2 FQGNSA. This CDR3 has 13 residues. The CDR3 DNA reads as TGTGCCAGCAGCTACGTTCCGGGCTTCGAGCAGTACTTC. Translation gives CASSYVPGFEQYF. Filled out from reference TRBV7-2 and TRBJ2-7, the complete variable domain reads GAGVSQSPSNKVTEKGKDVELRCDPISGHTALYWYRQSLGQGLEFLIYFQGNSAPDKSGLPSDRFSAERTGGSVSTLTIQRTQQEDSAVYLCASSYVPGFEQYFGPGTRLTVT.